This TCR beta chain was retrieved from a study of long-term antiretroviral therapy in people with HIV. Study details: The 2015 recommendation for immediate ART came about a decade after the earliest samples.

About this clone: Its antigen is undetermined.

Run at survey level, the immunoSEQ assay was version v3.0. Clones were read by immunoSEQ multiplex PCR, and TCRdb kept only the in-frame ones, dropping some. Of around 16,000 clones listed, approximately 72% are singletons. Study findings and constraints: Pre-ART-expanded clones dominated the repertoire at all time points. Repertoires with HIV possessed tighter CDR3 length spans than those of controls. After ART, diversity increased yet remained lower than transplant donor controls.

Germline V gives CDR1 ENHRY, CDR2 SYGVKD. V shed 2 bases and J shed 1 base, with 10 bases lying between them. The CDR3 runs to 15 residues. Sequenced material: unsorted PBMCs, taken more than 3.1 years after starting antiretroviral therapy. The chain employs TRBV10-3 and TRBJ2-3; tentative D call: TRBD2 (6 bases). This sequence originates from a woman in her forties with HIV. The CDR3 DNA follows: TGTGCCATCAGTGAGGGTAGCGGTGGCACAGATACGCAGTATTTT. Encoded protein: CAISEGSGGTDTQYF.